A single sample gave rise to the 23 T cell receptor beta chains below, sequenced in a study of blood T cell repertoires in COVID-19. Only in-frame clones appear in the TCRdb table, and some are missing; sequencing was by immunoSEQ multiplex PCR. In the table there are roughly 190,000 clones, around 84% of which are singletons. Source material: peripheral blood. The receptors were gathered from a man between 25 and 39 years old with active or convalescent COVID-19.

The chain is built from TRBV6-1 and TRBJ1-2, with unresolved D. The V gene's germline CDR1 is MNHNS and CDR2 SASEGT. The CDR3 is 17 amino acids. V lost 2 bases, J lost 5 bases, and 21 bases lay in between. CDR3: CASSEYTRAVSGYGYTF. The CDR3, as DNA: TGTGCCAGCAGTGAATATACGAGGGCGGTTTCGGGATATGGCTACACCTTC.

The V and J genes are TRBV9 and TRBJ1-1; D is unclear. CDR1 and CDR2 (germline): SGDLS, YYNGEE. This CDR3 has 13 amino acids. V shed 0 bases and J shed 3 bases, with 6 bases lying between them. CDR3 sequence: CASSVGTDTEAFF. The CDR3 nucleotides read TGTGCCAGCAGCGTAGGCACAGACACTGAAGCTTTCTTT.

This clone was recorded only once. The chain employs TRBV9 and TRBJ1-6; weak D call: TRBD1 (5 bases). Germline V gene lookup returns CDR1 SGDLS and CDR2 YYNGEE. The CDR3 spans 15 residues. V shed 0 bases and J shed 7 bases, with 11 bases lying between them. The CDR3 DNA reads TGTGCCAGCAGCGTAGAATTGGGGGGAAATTCACCCCTCCACTTT. Amino acid sequence: CASSVELGGNSPLHF.

V usage is TRBV5-1 and J usage is TRBJ2-1; 7 bases agree with TRBD2. There are 14 residues in the CDR3. With 0 bases clipped from V and 9 bases from J, the junction kept 6 bases outside the gene matches. The V gene's germline CDR1 is SGHRS and CDR2 YFSETQ. CDR3 residues: CASSLASGQAEQFF. CDR3 sequence (DNA): TGCGCCAGCAGCTTGGCTAGCGGACAAGCTGAGCAGTTCTTC. The variable domain in full, completed from reference TRBV5-1 and TRBJ2-1, reads KAGVTQTPRYLIKTRGQQVTLSCSPISGHRSVSWYQQTPGQGLQFLFEYFSETQRNKGNFPGRFSGRQFSNSRSEMNVSTLELGDSALYLCASSLASGQAEQFFGPGTRLTVL.

This chain uses TRBV6-6 with TRBJ1-2; 8 bases agree with TRBD1. Germline trimming cut 5 bases from V and 7 bases from J; bases unmatched to any gene: 3. The germline V gene encodes CDR1 MNHNY and CDR2 SVGAGI (reference sequence). This CDR3 has 12 residues. Written as DNA, the CDR3 is TGTGCCAGCAGTCAACAGGGGGGTGGCTACACCTTC. This codes for CASSQQGGGYTF.

The sample holds a few counts of this clone. The J gene is TRBJ2-1, the V gene TRBV5-4, with D tentatively TRBD2 (6 bases). CDR1 is SGHNT and CDR2 is YYREEE in the germline V gene (reference sequence). This CDR3 has 15 amino acids. Trimming stripped 0 bases from V and 4 bases from J, with 11 bases between. Here the CDR3 reads CASSLEGGAYNEQFF. Written as DNA, the CDR3 is TGTGCCAGCAGCTTGGAGGGCGGGGCATACAATGAGCAGTTCTTC.

The chain couples TRBV9 to TRBJ2-3; 8 bases line up with TRBD1. The germline V gene encodes CDR1 SGDLS and CDR2 YYNGEE. This CDR3 has 15 amino acids. V dropped 4 bases and J dropped 4; count of bases not matched to a gene: 8. The CDR3 nucleotides read TGTGCCAGCAGCCCTCAGACAGGGGTGGCAGATACGCAGTATTTT. As protein: CASSPQTGVADTQYF.

There are a few counts of this clone. The J gene is TRBJ1-2, the V gene TRBV25-1, with D possibly being TRBD1 (6 bases). Per germline, CDR1 MGHDK and CDR2 SYGVNS. Trimming shortened V by 6 bases and J by 7 bases, and 15 bases separated the two germline ends. This CDR3 has 13 amino acids. The CDR3 DNA follows: TGTGCCAGCAGCTTGGGGGCATTGGGTGGCTACACCTTC. Its protein product is CASSLGALGGYTF.

This chain links TRBV9 with TRBJ2-3, with 12 bases identical to TRBD2. CDR3 length: 18 residues. The trim removed 0 bases at V and 5 bases at J, leaving 10 bases unmatched. CDR1 is SGDLS and CDR2 is YYNGEE in the germline V gene. CDR3 nucleotides: TGTGCCAGCAGCGTAGGGGTACTAGCGGGGGGCCTTGAAGATACGCAGTATTTT. The encoded protein is CASSVGVLAGGLEDTQYF.

The chain links TRBV19 to TRBJ2-1, with a possible D match to TRBD1 (6 bases). Germline CDR1 LNHDA, CDR2 SQIVND (reference sequence). The length of the CDR3 is 13 residues. V dropped 7 bases and J dropped 5 bases, with 12 bases sitting between them. The CDR3 protein is CASTPEGDNEQFF. The CDR3 DNA sequence: TGTGCCAGTACCCCCGAGGGGGACAATGAGCAGTTCTTC. Full variable domain (missing parts from reference TRBV19 and TRBJ2-1): DGGITQSPKYLFRKEGQNVTLSCEQNLNHDAMYWYRQDPGQGLRLIYYSQIVNDFQKGDIAEGYSVSREKKESFPLTVTSAQKNPTAFYLCASTPEGDNEQFFGPGTRLTVL.

The V gene is TRBV5-4, the J gene TRBJ1-1, with TRBD1 matching over 7 bases. The CDR3 spans 10 residues. V trimming: 10 bases; J trimming: 10 bases; junction bases outside the gene matches: 7. Germline loops: CDR1 SGHNT, CDR2 YYREEE (reference sequence). CDR3 coding DNA: TGTGCCGTCGGGACAGCGGGAGCTTTCTTT. This gives the protein CAVGTAGAFF. Full variable domain (remainder filled in from reference TRBV5-4 and TRBJ1-1): ETGVTQSPTHLIKTRGQQVTLRCSSQSGHNTVSWYQQALGQGPQFIFQYYREEENGRGNFPPRFSGLQFPNYSSELNVNALELDDSALYLCAVGTAGAFFGQGTRLTVV.

The chain links TRBV12-3 or TRBV12-4 to TRBJ2-7, with TRBD1 identical over 10 bases. The trim removed 6 bases at V and 3 bases at J, leaving 2 bases unmatched. This CDR3 is built from 13 residues. The DNA for the CDR3 is TGTGCCAGCAGCCGGGACAGGGGCTACGAGCAGTACTTC. Amino acids: CASSRDRGYEQYF.

CDR3 loop: CSVILSYEQYF. For the CDR3, the DNA is TGCAGCGTTATCCTATCCTACGAGCAGTACTTC. V and J are TRBV29-1 and TRBJ2-7; no firm D call. Trimming removed 5 bases from V and 1 base from J, with 6 bases in between. The CDR3 is 11 amino acids. Germline V gives CDR1 SQVTM, CDR2 ANQGSEA.

This clone has a handful of counts. The J gene is TRBJ2-2, the V gene TRBV11-2; D not certain. From germline, CDR1 is SGHAT and CDR2 FQNNGV. Trimming took off 1 base at V and 2 bases at J, with 5 bases between the two ends. This CDR3 is built from 14 residues. CDR3 amino acids: CASSLAINTGELFF. CDR3 nucleotides: TGTGCCAGCAGCTTAGCTATTAACACCGGGGAGCTGTTTTTT.

The sample holds one count of this clone. V is TRBV10-3 and J is TRBJ1-4; D is unclear. CDR1 ENHRY and CDR2 SYGVKD come from the germline V gene. The CDR3 loop spans 14 amino acids. The V and J ends lost 3 bases and 4 bases respectively, with 9 bases between them. CDR3 sequence (DNA): TGTGCCATCAGTGAAGAGCAGGTTAATGAAAAACTGTTTTTT. It is translated as CAISEEQVNEKLFF.

This clone has a handful of counts. V is TRBV5-5 and J is TRBJ1-2; D might be TRBD1 (6 bases). Germline-derived CDR1 and CDR2 are SGHKS and YYEKEE (reference sequence). The CDR3 is 14 amino acids. Trimming took 0 bases from V and 8 from J, leaving 14 bases between them. CDR3 nucleotide sequence: TGTGCCAGCAGCTTGGGTCTGGGGGCCCGGGGCTACACCTTC. It is translated as CASSLGLGARGYTF.

This chain links TRBV1 with TRBJ2-1; the DNA was not used to check the table's D call, TRBD2. TRBV1 is shown as a pseudogene. The CDR3 runs to 15 residues. The CDR3 loop is CTSSQAASEGNEQFF. In DNA, the CDR3 is TGCACCAGCAGCCAAGCAGCCAGCGAGGGTAATGAGCAGTTCTTC.

The chain combines TRBV12-3 or TRBV12-4 with TRBJ1-2, with a possible D match to TRBD1 (5 bases). The CDR3 covers 13 residues. V was cut by 10 bases and J by 8 bases, with 20 bases left in between. The chain's CDR3 is CATRLGGAVGYTF. In nucleotides, the CDR3 is TGTGCCACCAGGCTGGGGGGAGCCGTAGGCTACACCTTC.

This clone occurred a few times. The CDR3 DNA follows: TGTGCCAGCTCACCACCGCAGGACAGCTCCTACAATGAGCAGTTCTTC. Protein product: CASSPPQDSSYNEQFF. The V call is TRBV18, the J call TRBJ2-1; the D gene is possibly TRBD1 (6 bases). Trimming left V 0 bases short and J 0 bases short, with 9 bases between. This CDR3 comprises 16 residues. The germline CDR1 and CDR2 sequences are KGHSH and LQKENI.

V is TRBV30 and J is TRBJ1-6, with TRBD1 matching 10 bases. Trimming took 7 bases from V and 3 from J; bases not matched to a gene: 9. The CDR3 runs to 16 residues. The germline V gene has CDR1 GTSNPN and CDR2 SVGIG (reference sequence). The CDR3 protein is CAYAGTGVLYNSPLHF. CDR3 DNA: TGTGCCTACGCAGGGACAGGGGTCCTCTATAATTCACCCCTCCACTTT.

The chain is built from TRBV6-2 or TRBV6-3 and TRBJ1-2, with 7 bases matching TRBD1. The V and J ends lost 6 bases and 4 bases, in that order; junction bases with no gene match: 8. CDR1 and CDR2 (germline): MNHEY, SVGEGT. This CDR3 is 14 amino acids long. CDR3 sequence (DNA): TGTGCCAGCAGCCAGGACAGGTTCGGCTATGGCTACACCTTC. Protein product: CASSQDRFGYGYTF.

The chain recombines TRBV2 with TRBJ1-2, with a weak D call TRBD1 (5 bases). This CDR3 contains 14 residues. The germline gives CDR1 SNHLY, CDR2 FYNNEI. With 3 bases removed from V and 7 bases from J, the gap between germline ends came to 15 bases. The CDR3 loop reads CASSEAGPGGGYTF. Written as DNA, the CDR3 is TGTGCCAGCAGTGAGGCCGGGCCCGGGGGTGGCTACACCTTC.

This clone occurred a few times. The rearrangement joins TRBV7-6 to TRBJ1-2, with TRBD1 matching 10 bases. The germline V gene encodes CDR1 SGHVS and CDR2 FNYEAQ. V lost 4 bases and J lost 4; bases outside the gene matches: 3. The CDR3 is 14 residues long. The CDR3 nucleotides read TGTGCCAGCAGCTCCGGGACAGGGGCCTATGGCTACACCTTC. Its translation: CASSSGTGAYGYTF.